This T cell receptor (beta chain) was captured in a study of early T cells in non-severe SARS-CoV-2 infection. Study-wide context: Sequencing input comprised bulk RNA from unsorted whole blood; chain pairing was not available.

MiXCR, applied by TCRdb to the 5' RACE reads, yields one record per CDR3 protein. The data hold approximately 62,000 distinct CDR3 sequences, with roughly an eighth observed a single time. V lost 4 bases, J lost 7 bases, and 7 bases stayed unmatched. Germline CDR1 and CDR2: SGHTA and FQGNSA. This CDR3 region has 15 residues. This rearrangement joins TRBV7-2 to TRBJ2-3, with TRBD2 matching 11 bases. Sequencing was carried out using whole blood. The TCR originated in an adult who was a healthcare worker with PCR-confirmed SARS-CoV-2 infection or an uninfected control (not recorded which). CDR3 protein: CASSSTSGGSYTQYF. The CDR3 bases are TGTGCCAGCAGCTCAACTAGCGGGGGTTCGTATACGCAGTATTTT. The full variable domain, completed using reference TRBV7-2 and TRBJ2-3, is GAGVSQSPSNKVTEKGKDVELRCDPISGHTALYWYRQSLGQGLEFLIYFQGNSAPDKSGLPSDRFSAERTGGSVSTLTIQRTQQEDSAVYLCASSSTSGGSYTQYFGPGTRLTVL.